The rows below give T cell receptor beta chains drawn from one sample of a study of beta chain features in type 1 diabetes. Sequencing was performed with immunoSEQ multiplex PCR; in TCRdb, only in-frame clones are kept and a portion is missing. The table has approximately 400,000 clones, over 13% seen once; the top ten hold 0.019%. Sequenced input: naive CD4+ T cells from blood. These receptors were collected from a young woman in good health. Both conserved end residues are part of each CDR3.

14	TRBV25-1	CASSELADSYEQYF
15	TRBV18	CASTARVDSSTEAFF
9	TRBV13	CASSPPKIF
14	TRBV28	CAAQGNSASYEQYF
19	TRBV11-1	CASSHTLSTGGPDYNEQFF
15	TRBV28	CASSLVGAVQETQYF
16	TRBV2	CASTTLQRTANYGYTF
15	TRBV29-1	CSVDYRKSGVDTQYF
13	TRBV6-1	CASIGRGSNIQYF
13	TRBV5-1	CASSLGTSNEQFF